This T cell receptor (beta chain) appears in the sequencing data of a study of beta chain features in type 1 diabetes. The overall study: What patients shared with healthy donors was a similar profile of age, gender and cell yields.

A word on this clone: Its antigen is not identified. The same CDR3 arises from other DNA sequences in this sample as well.

Broader study findings: Shortening that was moderate but significant affected the TCRB CDR3s of Type 1 diabetes patients in all four CD4+ subsets. Reduced insertions and increased deletions marked VDJ junctions in type 1 diabetes patients. A potential influence of HLA type upon TCRB rearrangement remained unresolved herein.

The authors reverse transcribed all of the isolated RNA, so sequencing captured expressed TCRB transcripts. For naive, central memory and regulatory T cell samples, reads averaged around 3.8 million. Clones were sequenced by immunoSEQ multiplex PCR, and TCRdb holds only the in-frame ones, with some missing. Found here are 400,000 or so clones, roughly 12% of them singletons; the top ten hold approximately 0.011%. The receptor was isolated from a woman between 18 and 29 years old with type 1 diabetes. Sequencing was carried out using naive CD4+ T cells from blood.

DNA of the CDR3: TGTGCCAGCAGCCAAGATCTAGCGGTCTCCTACGAGCAGTACTTC. Protein product: CASSQDLAVSYEQYF. The V call is TRBV4-2, the J call TRBJ2-7; 7 nucleotides agree with TRBD2. Germline V gene data show CDR1 as LGHNA and CDR2 as YNFKEQ. The ends lost 0 bases at V and 0 bases at J; junction bases unmatched: 2. This CDR3 has 15 residues.